The text below deals with one T cell receptor beta chain. Germline CDR1 reads DFQATT; CDR2 reads SNEGSKA (reference sequence). CDR3 size: 14 residues. Blood was collected, roughly 2.5 ml per donor. The source of the sample is a study of monozygotic twins with inflammatory bowel disease. Making cDNA involved eight separate reactions per sample. Two nested PCRs, run for approximately 16 and 9 cycles, were applied to TCRalpha and TCRbeta cDNA. With the 5' RACE reads reprocessed, TCRdb shows one record per CDR3 protein and no DNA. This sample's table reports approximately 400,000 distinct CDR3 sequences. The sample was blood. This chain links TRBV20-1 with TRBJ2-7; TCRdb's D call, TRBD2, is unchecked because there is no DNA. The clonotype was recovered from a human donor with ulcerative colitis or Crohn's disease, or a healthy co-twin of an affected twin (not recorded which). CDR3 region: CSAARTSGRGEQYF.